What follows are 20 T cell receptor beta chains derived from one specimen sequenced in a study of CD4+ T cells in melanoma. Only in-frame clones appear in the TCRdb table, and some are missing; sequencing was by immunoSEQ multiplex PCR. The table lists some 9,500 clones, about 72% of them singletons, with 16% in the top ten. Sequences were obtained from cells from a culture (not recorded whether cultured in vitro). Every receptor here comes from a human donor with melanoma.

The V and J genes are TRBV2 and TRBJ2-5; D remains ambiguous. Germline lookup yields CDR1 SNHLY and CDR2 FYNNEI. The V end was cut by 2 bases, the J end by 5 bases, with 12 bases between. The CDR3 has 14 residues. The CDR3 DNA reads as TGTGCCAGCAGTGAAAGGTATCCGGCGGAGACCCAGTACTTC. Protein: CASSERYPAETQYF.

This chain joins TRBV4-1 and TRBJ2-3; tentatively, D is TRBD1 or TRBD2 (7 bases each). With 0 bases removed from V and 2 bases from J, the gap between germline ends came to 12 bases. CDR3 length equals 16 residues. The germline V gene has CDR1 MGHRA and CDR2 YSYEKL. This CDR3 is CASSQEGRGLTDTQYF. CDR3 sequence (DNA): TGCGCCAGCAGCCAAGAGGGGAGGGGGCTCACAGATACGCAGTATTTT.

There are a few counts of this clone. The chain joins TRBV5-1 to TRBJ2-7; 12 nucleotides align to TRBD1. The V segment lost 4 bases and the J segment 4 bases; nucleotides outside the gene matches: 3. Looked up from germline, CDR1 is SGHRS and CDR2 is YFSETQ. This CDR3 comprises 14 residues. The CDR3 spells CASSVGQGAYEQYF. As DNA, the CDR3 is TGCGCCAGCAGCGTGGGACAGGGGGCTTACGAGCAGTACTTC.

The rearrangement uses TRBV2 and TRBJ2-5; tentatively, D is TRBD2 (6 bases). Germline lookup yields CDR1 SNHLY and CDR2 FYNNEI. V was pared by 6 bases and J by 2 bases, with 16 bases between. The CDR3 has 15 amino acids. The CDR3: CASSASRGLQETQYF. The CDR3 nucleotides read TGTGCCAGCAGCGCCTCCCGGGGGTTACAAGAGACCCAGTACTTC.

The V and J genes are TRBV6-5 and TRBJ2-5; TRBD2 matches 9 bases. The germline CDR1 and CDR2 sequences are MNHEY and SVGAGI. The CDR3 extends over 15 amino acids. With 8 bases clipped from V and 2 bases from J, the junction kept 9 bases outside the gene matches. DNA of the CDR3: TGTGCCAGCGGAAGCGGGGGGACCCCTCAAGAGACCCAGTACTTC. Its translation is CASGSGGTPQETQYF.

The rearrangement links TRBV2 to TRBJ2-3; D remains unclear. V lost 6 bases, J lost 3 bases, and 10 bases lay in between. CDR1 is SNHLY, CDR2 FYNNEI, per germline. This CDR3 has 13 amino acids. The CDR3 region has the DNA TGTGCCAGCAGATTCTCCTTAACAGATACGCAGTATTTT. Protein: CASRFSLTDTQYF.

DNA of the CDR3: TGTGCCAGCAGTTACAGGAGGGGGGGCGGAGATACGCAGTATTTT. Encoded protein: CASSYRRGGGDTQYF. The V gene is TRBV6-5, the J gene TRBJ2-3, with D maybe TRBD2 (7 bases). The germline V gene encodes CDR1 MNHEY and CDR2 SVGAGI. There are 15 residues in the CDR3. V was cut by 2 bases and J by 5 bases, with 14 bases left in between.

The V call is TRBV29-1, the J call TRBJ2-7; TRBD1 matches at 8 bases. V shed 7 bases, J shed 5 bases, and the junction held 10 bases outside the gene matches. Looked up from germline, CDR1 is SQVTM and CDR2 is ANQGSEA. CDR3 length: 13 amino acids. CDR3 region: CSARTGTFNEQYF. CDR3 nucleotides: TGCAGCGCTCGGACAGGGACATTCAACGAGCAGTACTTC.

V is TRBV6-4 and J is TRBJ2-3, with TRBD2 matching over 8 bases. Looked up from germline, CDR1 is MRHNA and CDR2 is SNTAGT. V was pared by 8 bases and J by 6 bases, with 7 bases of the junction left unmatched. The CDR3 totals 13 residues. The CDR3 here is CASSLERGDTQYF. The CDR3 coding sequence is TGTGCCAGCTCGTTGGAGCGGGGGGATACGCAGTATTTT.

This clone was seen a single time. The chain has TRBV6-1 and TRBJ1-2; 9 nucleotides agree with TRBD1. The CDR3 contains 15 residues. V lost 1 base to trimming and J lost 10 bases; unmatched junction nucleotides: 10. Germline V gene sequence: CDR1 MNHNS, CDR2 SASEGT. The CDR3: CASSEDTGGFLSYTF. As DNA, the CDR3 is TGTGCCAGCAGTGAAGATACAGGGGGCTTCCTATCCTACACCTTC.

J is TRBJ2-5 and V is TRBV7-2, with 16 bases identical to TRBD2. Trimming at V came to 4 bases and at J to 4 bases, leaving 9 bases not matched to a gene. The germline gives CDR1 SGHTA, CDR2 FQGNSA. The CDR3 is 18 residues long. The CDR3 loop reads CASSSGGLAGGLRETQYF. As DNA, the CDR3 is TGTGCCAGCAGCTCGGGGGGACTAGCGGGGGGGCTGAGAGAGACCCAGTACTTC.

A few counts support this clone. This chain joins TRBV6-1 and TRBJ2-7, with D possibly TRBD1 on 5 matching bases. Trimming pared 0 bases from V and 6 bases from J, leaving 12 bases between. This CDR3 has 14 amino acids. From germline, CDR1 is MNHNS and CDR2 SASEGT. For the CDR3, the DNA is TGTGCCAGCAGTGAAGCGCACAGGTTCCGCGAGCAGTACTTC. Translation: CASSEAHRFREQYF.

This clone is labeled as medium-sized (0.01 to 0.1%). V and J are TRBV7-9 and TRBJ1-4, with D possibly TRBD1 on 5 matching bases. Germline lookup yields CDR1 SEHNR and CDR2 FQNEAQ (reference sequence). The V gene lost 5 bases and the J gene lost 10 bases, with 14 bases spanning the gap. The CDR3 contains 13 residues. This CDR3 is CASSDAGAGKLFF. The CDR3, as DNA: TGTGCCAGCAGCGACGCCGGGGCCGGAAAACTGTTTTTT.

The chain couples TRBV7-2 to TRBJ2-2, with D possibly matching TRBD2 (5 bases). CDR3 length equals 13 residues. V was pared by 7 bases and J by 7 bases, with 13 bases between. The germline V gene has CDR1 SGHTA and CDR2 FQGNSA. This chain's CDR3 is CASTHTGSGELFF. The CDR3 bases are TGTGCCAGCACTCACACGGGGAGCGGGGAGCTGTTTTTT.

The V call is TRBV13, the J call TRBJ2-7; 8 bases agree with TRBD1. This CDR3 is built from 15 residues. CDR1 and CDR2 (germline): PRHDT, FYEKMQ (reference sequence). V was pared by 2 bases and J by 2 bases, with 5 bases of the junction left unmatched. CDR3: CASSLQPGQAYEQYF. CDR3 in DNA: TGTGCCAGCAGCTTACAACCGGGACAGGCCTACGAGCAGTACTTC.

This clone was seen once. The chain recombines TRBV11-1 with TRBJ1-6, with D unresolved. The CDR3 is 16 residues long. Germline values: CDR1 SGHAT, CDR2 FQDESV (reference sequence). Trimming took 1 base from V and 3 from J, leaving 10 bases between them. CDR3 loop: CASSLGSGFYNSPLHF. DNA of the CDR3: TGTGCCAGCAGCTTAGGATCGGGTTTCTATAATTCACCCCTCCACTTT.

The gene calls are TRBV5-1 and TRBJ2-7; the match to TRBD1 covers 8 bases. With 4 bases clipped from V and 3 bases from J, the junction kept 9 bases outside the gene matches. CDR1 is SGHRS, CDR2 YFSETQ, per germline. CDR3 size: 15 residues. CDR3 sequence reads: CASSPGQEAGYEQYF. CDR3 bases: TGCGCCAGCAGCCCGGGACAGGAAGCGGGCTACGAGCAGTACTTC.

This clone appeared once. The chain links TRBV10-2 to TRBJ2-5, with D maybe TRBD1 (6 bases). V shed 5 bases and J shed 1 base, with 11 bases lying between them. The CDR3 has 14 residues. Germline CDR1 is WSHSY and CDR2 is SAAADI. This chain's CDR3 is CASSLGRGQETQYF. In DNA, the CDR3 is TGCGCCAGCAGTCTGGGCAGGGGCCAAGAGACCCAGTACTTC.

This chain connects TRBV6-1 to TRBJ1-1; D gene ambiguous. Trimming removed 6 bases at V and 3 bases at J, with 5 bases between. The germline CDR1 and CDR2 sequences are MNHNS and SASEGT. The CDR3 is 11 residues long. CDR3 loop: CASRRDTEAFF. For the CDR3, the DNA is TGTGCCAGCAGGAGAGACACTGAAGCTTTCTTT.

This clone was counted a single time. The rearrangement joins TRBV4-1 to TRBJ2-7; D not certain. The germline V and J ends were trimmed by 1 base and 6 bases, with 10 bases remaining between them. The CDR3 runs 13 residues. The germline gives CDR1 MGHRA, CDR2 YSYEKL. The CDR3 DNA reads as TGCGCCAGCAGCCAAGTTGGTTCCCCCGAGCAGTACTTC. Translation gives CASSQVGSPEQYF.